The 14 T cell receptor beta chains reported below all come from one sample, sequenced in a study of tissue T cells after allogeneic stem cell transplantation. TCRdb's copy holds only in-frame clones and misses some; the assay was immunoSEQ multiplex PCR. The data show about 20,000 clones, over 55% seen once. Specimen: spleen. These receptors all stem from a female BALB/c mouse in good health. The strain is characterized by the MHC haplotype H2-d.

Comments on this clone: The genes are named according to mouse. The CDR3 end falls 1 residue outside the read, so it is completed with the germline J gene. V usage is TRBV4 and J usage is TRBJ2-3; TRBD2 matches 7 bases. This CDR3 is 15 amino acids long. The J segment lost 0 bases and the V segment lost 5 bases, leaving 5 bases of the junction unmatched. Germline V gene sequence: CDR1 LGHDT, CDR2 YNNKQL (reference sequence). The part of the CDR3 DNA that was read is TGTGCCAGCAGCCTACTGGGGTCTAGTGCAGAAACGCTGTAT. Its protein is CASSLLGSSAETLY. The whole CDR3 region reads CASSLLGSSAETLYF.

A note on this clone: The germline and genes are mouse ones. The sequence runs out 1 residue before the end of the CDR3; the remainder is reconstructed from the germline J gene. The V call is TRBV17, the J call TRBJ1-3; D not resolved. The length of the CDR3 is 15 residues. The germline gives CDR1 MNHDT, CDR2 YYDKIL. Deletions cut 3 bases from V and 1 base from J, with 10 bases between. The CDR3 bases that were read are TGTGCTAGCAGTAGCGGTGACATATCTGGAAATACGCTCTAT. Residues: CASSSGDISGNTLY. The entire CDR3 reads CASSSGDISGNTLYF. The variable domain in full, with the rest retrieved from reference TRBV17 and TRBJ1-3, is DTTVKQNPRYKLARVGKPVNLICSQTMNHDTMYWYQKKPNQAPKLLLFYYDKILNREADTFEKFQSSRPNNSFCSLYIGSAGLEYSAMYLCASSSGDISGNTLYFGEGSRLIVV.

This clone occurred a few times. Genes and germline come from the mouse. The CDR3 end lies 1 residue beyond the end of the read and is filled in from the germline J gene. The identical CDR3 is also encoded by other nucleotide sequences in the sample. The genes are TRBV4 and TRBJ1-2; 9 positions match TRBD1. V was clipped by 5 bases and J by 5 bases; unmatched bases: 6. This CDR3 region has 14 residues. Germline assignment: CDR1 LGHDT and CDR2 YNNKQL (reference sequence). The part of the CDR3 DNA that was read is TGTGCCAGCAGCCGGGGACAGGGCGGGTCCGACTACACC. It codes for CASSRGQGGSDYT. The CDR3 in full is CASSRGQGGSDYTF. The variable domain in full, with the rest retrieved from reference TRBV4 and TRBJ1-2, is ETAVFQTPNYHVTQVGNEVSFNCKQTLGHDTMYWYKQDSKKLLKIMFSYNNKQLIVNETVPRRFSPQSSDKAHLNLRIKSVEPEDSAVYLCASSRGQGGSDYTFGSGTRLLVI.

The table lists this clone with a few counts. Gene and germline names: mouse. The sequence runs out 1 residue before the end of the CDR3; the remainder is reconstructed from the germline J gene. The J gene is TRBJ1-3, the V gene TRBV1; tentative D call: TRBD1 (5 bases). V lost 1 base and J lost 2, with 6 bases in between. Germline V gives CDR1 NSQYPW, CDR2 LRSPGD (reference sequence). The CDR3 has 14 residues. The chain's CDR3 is CTCSAGQTGNTLYF. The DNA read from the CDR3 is TGCACCTGCAGTGCAGGACAGACTGGAAATACGCTCTAT.

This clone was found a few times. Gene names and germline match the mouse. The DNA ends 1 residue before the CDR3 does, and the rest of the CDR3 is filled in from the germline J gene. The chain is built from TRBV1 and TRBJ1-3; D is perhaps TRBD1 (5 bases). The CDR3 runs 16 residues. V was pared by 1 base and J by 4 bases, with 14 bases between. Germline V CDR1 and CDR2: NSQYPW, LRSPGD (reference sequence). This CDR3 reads CTCSAAMQGGGNTLYF. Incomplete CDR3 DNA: TGCACCTGCAGTGCAGCCATGCAGGGTGGAGGAAATACGCTCTAT. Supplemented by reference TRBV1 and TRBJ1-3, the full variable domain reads VTLLEQNPRWRLVPRGQAVNLRCILKNSQYPWMSWYQQDLQKQLQWLFTLRSPGDKEVKSLPGADYLATRVTDTELRLQVANMSQGRTLYCTCSAAMQGGGNTLYFGEGSRLIVV.

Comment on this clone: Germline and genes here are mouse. Here the CDR3 reads CAWSPELRQNTLYF. The part of the CDR3 DNA that was read is TGTGCCTGGAGTCCGGAGCTCCGTCAAAACACCTTGTAC. The rearrangement uses TRBV31 and TRBJ2-4, with D unclear. The CDR3 extends 1 residue past the end of the read, so its final part is completed from the germline J gene. V was trimmed by 1 base and J by 1 base, leaving 9 bases between them. This CDR3 is built from 14 residues. In germline, CDR1 is GKSSPN, CDR2 SITVG.

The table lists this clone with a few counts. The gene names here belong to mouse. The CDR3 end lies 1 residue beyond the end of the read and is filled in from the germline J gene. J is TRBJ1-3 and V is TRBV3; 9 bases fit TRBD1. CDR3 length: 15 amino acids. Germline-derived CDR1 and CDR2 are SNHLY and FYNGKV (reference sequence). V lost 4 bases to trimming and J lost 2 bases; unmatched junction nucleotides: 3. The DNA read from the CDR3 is TGTGCCAGCAGCTCCCGGGACAGGGCTGGAAATACGCTCTAT. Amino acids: CASSSRDRAGNTLY. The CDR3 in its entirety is CASSSRDRAGNTLYF.

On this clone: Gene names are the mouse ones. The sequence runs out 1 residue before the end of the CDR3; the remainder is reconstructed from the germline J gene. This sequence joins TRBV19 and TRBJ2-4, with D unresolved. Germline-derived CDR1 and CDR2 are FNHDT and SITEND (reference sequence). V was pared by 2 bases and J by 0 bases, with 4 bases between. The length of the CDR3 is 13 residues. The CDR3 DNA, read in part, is TGTGCCAGCAGTATTTCCAGTCAAAACACCTTGTAC. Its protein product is CASSISSQNTLY. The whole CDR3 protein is CASSISSQNTLYF.

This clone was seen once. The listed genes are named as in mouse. The CDR3 bases that were read are TGTGCCAGCAGTATTCTGCGGACAGGGGGCAACGAAAGATTATTT. Residues: CASSILRTGGNERLF. The complete CDR3 protein is CASSILRTGGNERLFF. This rearrangement joins TRBV19 to TRBJ1-4; 10 positions match TRBD1. The sequence runs out 1 residue before the end of the CDR3; the remainder is reconstructed from the germline J gene. V lost 2 bases to trimming and J lost 4 bases; unmatched junction nucleotides: 5. CDR1 is FNHDT and CDR2 is SITEND in the germline V gene (reference sequence). The CDR3 runs 16 residues.

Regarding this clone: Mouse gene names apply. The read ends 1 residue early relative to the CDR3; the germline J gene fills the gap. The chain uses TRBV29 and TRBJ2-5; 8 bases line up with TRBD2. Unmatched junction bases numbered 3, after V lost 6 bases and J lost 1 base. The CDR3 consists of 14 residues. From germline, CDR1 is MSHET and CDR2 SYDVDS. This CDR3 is CASRLTGDQDTQYF. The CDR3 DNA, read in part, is TGTGCTAGCAGGCTGACTGGGGACCAAGACACCCAGTAC.

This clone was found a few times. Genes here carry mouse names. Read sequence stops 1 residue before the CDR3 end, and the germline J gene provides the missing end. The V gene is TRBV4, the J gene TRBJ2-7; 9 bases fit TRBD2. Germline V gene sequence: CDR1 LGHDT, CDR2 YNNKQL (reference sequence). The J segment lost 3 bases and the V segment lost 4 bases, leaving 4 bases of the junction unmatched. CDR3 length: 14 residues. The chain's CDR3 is CASSSDWGLYEQYF. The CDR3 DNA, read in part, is TGTGCCAGCAGCTCAGACTGGGGGCTCTATGAACAGTAC.

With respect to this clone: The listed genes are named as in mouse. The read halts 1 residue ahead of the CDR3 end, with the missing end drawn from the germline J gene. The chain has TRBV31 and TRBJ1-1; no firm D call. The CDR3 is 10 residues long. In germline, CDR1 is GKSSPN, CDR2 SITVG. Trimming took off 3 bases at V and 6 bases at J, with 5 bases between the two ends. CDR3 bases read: TGTGCCTGGAGGCACTCAGAAGTCTTC. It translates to CAWRHSEVF. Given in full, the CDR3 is CAWRHSEVFF. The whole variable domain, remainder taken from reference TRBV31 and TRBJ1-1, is AQTIHQWPVAEIKAVGSPLSLGCTIKGKSSPNLYWYWQATGGTLQQLFYSITVGQVESVVQLNLSASRPKDDQFILSTEKLLLSHSGFYLCAWRHSEVFFGKGTRLTVV.

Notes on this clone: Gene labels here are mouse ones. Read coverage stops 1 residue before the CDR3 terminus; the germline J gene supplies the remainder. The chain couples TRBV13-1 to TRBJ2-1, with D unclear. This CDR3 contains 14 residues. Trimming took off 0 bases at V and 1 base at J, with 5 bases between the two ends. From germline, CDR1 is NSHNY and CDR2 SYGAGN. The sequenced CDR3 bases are TGTGCCAGCAGTGATGAACAAAACTATGCTGAGCAGTTC. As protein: CASSDEQNYAEQF. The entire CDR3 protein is CASSDEQNYAEQFF.

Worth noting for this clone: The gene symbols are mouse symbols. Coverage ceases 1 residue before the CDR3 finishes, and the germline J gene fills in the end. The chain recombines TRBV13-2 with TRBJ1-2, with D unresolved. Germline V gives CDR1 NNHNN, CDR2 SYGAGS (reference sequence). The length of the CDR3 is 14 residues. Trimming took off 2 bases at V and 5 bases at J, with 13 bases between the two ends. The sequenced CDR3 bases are TGTGCCAGCGGTGAAGGGCGGGCGCTTTCCGACTACACC. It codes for CASGEGRALSDYT. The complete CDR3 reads CASGEGRALSDYTF.